Listed below are T cell receptor beta chains from one sample, sequenced in a study of response to subunit inactivated influenza vaccine. TCRdb re-analysed the RT-PCR reads in MiXCR, keeping a single row per CDR3 protein. Of hundreds of thousands of distinct CDR3 sequences listed, around 10% are singletons. These same records also appear under a second study, on T cells expressing NK-cell markers.

The source was PBMCs from blood, collected on the day of vaccination. The receptor set was obtained from a man aged 45-65 years who received an inactivated influenza vaccine. Each CDR3 is given with its conserved first and last residue. Each record gives: J gene, CDR3 length, clone size, D gene, V gene, CDR3 DNA, CDR3 protein. A D gene is named only where the DNA matches it firmly. Expanded clones get a size class; other rows say once, few or many, or leave the size out.

TRBJ1-4 | 15 | - | - | TRBV28 | TGTGCCAGCAGTTTTGGTTCGGCAGGGAAAGAAAAACTGTTTTTT | CASSFGSAGKEKLFF
TRBJ2-2 | 14 | few | - | TRBV29-1 | TGCAGCGTTCAGGTGGGGGCAAACACCGGGGAGCTGTTTTTT | CSVQVGANTGELFF
TRBJ1-1 | 13 | few | - | TRBV20-1 | TGCAGTGCTAGAGTTGGCACGAACACTGAAGCTTTCTTT | CSARVGTNTEAFF
TRBJ2-6 | 20 | - | - | TRBV5-1 | TGCGCCAGCAGCTTGAAAGGCGGTGGGGGACTCCCTGGTGGGGCCAACGTCCTGACTTTC | CASSLKGGGGLPGGANVLTF
TRBJ2-7 | 16 | many | - | TRBV5-1 | TGCGCCAGCAGCTTGGAAGACAGGTTAACGACCTACGAGCAGTACTTC | CASSLEDRLTTYEQYF
TRBJ2-1 | 13 | few | - | TRBV7-2 | TGTGCCAGCAGCGGGACTGCTTACAATGAGCAGTTCTTC | CASSGTAYNEQFF
TRBJ2-5 | 13 | few | - | TRBV12-3/TRBV12-4 | TGTGCCAGCAGTTTAATTTCCAAAGAGACCCAGTACTTC | CASSLISKETQYF
TRBJ2-1 | 19 | many | - | TRBV5-1 | TGCGCCAGCAGCTCGTCCGGGACAGGGATTAGGACTAGCAATTATGAGCAGTTCTTC | CASSSSGTGIRTSNYEQFF
TRBJ2-1 | 18 | - | - | TRBV7-3 | TGTGCCAGCAGCTCTCCCCAACGGGGATATCAAAGGAACAATGAGCAGTTCTTC | CASSSPQRGYQRNNEQFF
TRBJ2-5 | 16 | - | - | TRBV5-8 | TGTGCCAGCAGCCCCAGCCCTTACAGGAACAGGGAGACCCAGTACTTC | CASSPSPYRNRETQYF
TRBJ2-1 | 16 | few | - | TRBV6-2/TRBV6-3 | TGTGCCACCATTCGAGAGGGCGCGGGATCCTACAATGAGCAGTTCTTC | CATIREGAGSYNEQFF
TRBJ1-1 | 13 | few | - | TRBV29-1 | TGCAGCGTTGAAGTCGGTTTGGGCACTGAAGCTTTCTTT | CSVEVGLGTEAFF
TRBJ2-1 | 13 | many | - | TRBV28 | TGTGCCAGCAGTTTAGATCCTTTAGATGAGCAGTTCTTC | CASSLDPLDEQFF
TRBJ2-2 | 15 | many | - | TRBV5-1 | TGCGCCAGCAGCTTAGCGGGACAGAACACCGGGGAGCTGTTTTTT | CASSLAGQNTGELFF
TRBJ1-6 | 16 | many | - | TRBV5-1 | TGCGCCAGCAGCCCACGGACGGGTGTCTATAATTCACCCCTCCACTTT | CASSPRTGVYNSPLHF
TRBJ1-6 | 15 | - | TRBD1 | TRBV7-9 | TGTGCCAGCAGCTTAAACAGGGGCTCTAATTCACCCCTCCACTTT | CASSLNRGSNSPLHF
TRBJ2-7 | 15 | many | TRBD2 | TRBV7-9 | TGTGCCAGCAGCTCCGCGGGGGGAATGGTTTACGAGCAGTACTTC | CASSSAGGMVYEQYF
TRBJ2-3 | 13 | - | - | TRBV28 | TGTGCCAGCAGTTTTAAGGGCACAGATACGCAGTATTTT | CASSFKGTDTQYF
TRBJ2-7 | 16 | few | - | TRBV4-1 | TGCGCCAGCAGCCAAGTAGTATTGCGGGCACCCTACGAGCAGTACTTC | CASSQVVLRAPYEQYF
TRBJ2-7 | 16 | few | - | TRBV12-3/TRBV12-4 | TGTGCCAGCTCCCAAGGGGGGGGACAGGCCTCCTACGAGCAGTACTTC | CASSQGGGQASYEQYF
TRBJ1-2 | 15 | - | - | TRBV7-2 | TGTGCCAGCAGCAAGTGGGACGGGGCAAACTATGGCTACACCTTC | CASSKWDGANYGYTF
TRBJ2-1 | 16 | - | - | TRBV5-1 | TGCGCCAGCAGCTCACAGGGACATAACATCGACAATGAGCAGTTCTTC | CASSSQGHNIDNEQFF
TRBJ2-1 | 14 | few | TRBD1 | TRBV7-9 | TGTGCCAGCAAACCCCCGGGACAGAGTGTCCGGCAGTTCTTC | CASKPPGQSVRQFF
TRBJ2-1 | 14 | - | - | TRBV28 | TGTGCCAGCAGCATGGGAGCGATCCACAATGAGCAGTTCTTC | CASSMGAIHNEQFF
TRBJ2-7 | 16 | few | - | TRBV12-3/TRBV12-4 | TGTGCCAGCAGTTTAGCCATCCTGACAGACTCCTACGAGCAGTACTTC | CASSLAILTDSYEQYF
TRBJ2-4 | 12 | - | - | TRBV4-1 | TGCGCCAGCAGCGTGCAAGGGGACAATCAGTACTTC | CASSVQGDNQYF
TRBJ1-4 | 15 | - | TRBD1 | TRBV4-2 | TGTGCCAGCAGCCAAGCTGGGGACAGGGTGGGAAAACTGTTTTTT | CASSQAGDRVGKLFF
TRBJ2-1 | 17 | few | TRBD2 | TRBV4-1 | TGCGCCAGCAGCCAACCAACTAGCGTCAGCTCCTACAATGAGCAGTTCTTC | CASSQPTSVSSYNEQFF
TRBJ1-1 | 15 | many | - | TRBV11-2 | TGTGCCAGCAGCTTAGGGCAGACTATGAACACTGAAGCTTTCTTT | CASSLGQTMNTEAFF
TRBJ2-1 | 18 | - | TRBD2 | TRBV4-3 | TGCGCCAGCAGCCAAGAAGGTTATTGGAGCGGGGGGGCAAATGAGCAGTTCTTC | CASSQEGYWSGGANEQFF
TRBJ1-1 | 11 | - | - | TRBV12-3/TRBV12-4 | TGTGCCAGCAGTTTTGGTACTCAAGCTTTCTTT | CASSFGTQAFF
TRBJ2-7 | 13 | few | - | TRBV29-1 | TGCAGCGCTGGACAGCTTGCCTCCTACGAGCAGTACTTC | CSAGQLASYEQYF
TRBJ2-7 | 19 | many | TRBD1 | TRBV2 | TGTGCCAGCACCTATAAAGAGATATTGGGACAGGGAGTCCCCTACGAGCAGTACTTC | CASTYKEILGQGVPYEQYF
TRBJ1-2 | 15 | - | - | TRBV7-2 | TGTGCCAGCAGCTTAGGGGCAGGCCCTAGCTATGGCTACACCTTC | CASSLGAGPSYGYTF
TRBJ2-7 | 14 | - | - | TRBV18 | TGTGCCAGCTCCGTCTTACAGGGTCAGGGCGAGCAGTACTTC | CASSVLQGQGEQYF
TRBJ1-1 | 14 | many | - | TRBV12-3/TRBV12-4 | TGTGCCAGCAGCCCCGTGGGGGGTGACACTGAAGCTTTCTTT | CASSPVGGDTEAFF
TRBJ2-7 | 16 | few | - | TRBV4-2 | TGTGCCAGCAGCCAACGCGGGACAGCCGGTTCCTACGAGCAGTACTTC | CASSQRGTAGSYEQYF